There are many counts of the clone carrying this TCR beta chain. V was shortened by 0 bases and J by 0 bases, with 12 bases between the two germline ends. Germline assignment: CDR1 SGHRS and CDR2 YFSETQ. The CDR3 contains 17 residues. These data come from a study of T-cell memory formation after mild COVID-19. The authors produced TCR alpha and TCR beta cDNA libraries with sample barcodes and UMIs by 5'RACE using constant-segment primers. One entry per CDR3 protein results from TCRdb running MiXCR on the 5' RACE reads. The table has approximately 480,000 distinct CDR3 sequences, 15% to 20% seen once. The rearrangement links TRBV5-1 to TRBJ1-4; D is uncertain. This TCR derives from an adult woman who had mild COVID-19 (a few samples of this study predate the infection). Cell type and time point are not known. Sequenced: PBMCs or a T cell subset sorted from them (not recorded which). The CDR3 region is CASSLGNSITTNEKLFF. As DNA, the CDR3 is TGCGCCAGCAGCTTGGGTAACAGCATCACAACTAATGAAAAACTGTTTTTT.